This is a list of T cell receptor beta chains from one sample in a study of graft-versus-host responses after intestinal transplantation. Their target antigens are unknown. Generated by immunoSEQ multiplex PCR, the TCRdb table keeps only in-frame clones and is missing some. The sample contains tens of thousands of clones, about 94% of which appear only once. The specimen comprised unstimulated CD4+ T cells sorted from spleen or lymph node cells, sampled before transplant. Receptors were obtained from a human donor who was the organ donor for an intestinal transplant. Each CDR3 is given with its conserved first and last residue. Each record gives: V gene, J gene, clone size, D gene, CDR3 protein, CDR3 DNA. D genes are given only for firm matches. Expanded clones are given a class, and other clones once, few, many or no size at all.

>TRBV19|TRBJ2-5|NA|NA
CASGLSGETQYF
TGTGCCAGTGGACTAAGCGGAGAGACCCAGTACTTC
>TRBV14|TRBJ2-3|NA|NA
CASSHRQGMDTQYF
TGTGCCAGCAGCCATCGGCAAGGGATGGATACGCAGTATTTT
>TRBV9|TRBJ2-1|NA|TRBD2
CASGLTSGGAWDEQFF
TGTGCCAGCGGACTGACTAGCGGGGGGGCTTGGGATGAGCAGTTCTTC
>TRBV7-8|TRBJ1-2|NA|NA
CASSKGLEGYTF
TGTGCCAGCAGCAAAGGCCTAGAGGGCTACACCTTC
>TRBV28|TRBJ2-2|NA|NA
CASSPGLPRGAGELFF
TGTGCCAGCAGTCCTGGGCTGCCGCGGGGTGCCGGGGAGCTGTTTTTT
>TRBV5-1|TRBJ2-5|NA|NA
CASSLIQETQYF
TGCGCCAGCAGCTTGATCCAAGAGACCCAGTACTTC
>TRBV7-2|TRBJ1-2|NA|TRBD1
CASSLEGDRAAYGYTF
TGTGCCAGCAGCTTAGAAGGGGACAGGGCTGCCTATGGCTACACCTTC
>TRBV11-3|TRBJ1-6|NA|TRBD1
CASSLVRGNSPLHF
TGTGCCAGCAGCTTAGTCAGGGGGAATTCACCCCTCCACTTT
>TRBV19|TRBJ2-3|NA|NA
CASSEQGTDTQYF
TGTGCCAGTAGTGAACAGGGCACAGATACGCAGTATTTT
>TRBV7-6|TRBJ1-1|NA|NA
CASSLVGQNTEAFF
TGTGCCAGCAGCTTAGTTGGACAGAACACTGAAGCTTTCTTT
>TRBV2|TRBJ1-1|NA|NA
CASTEEGNTEAFF
TGTGCCAGCACTGAAGAAGGGAACACTGAAGCTTTCTTT
>TRBV28|TRBJ2-5|NA|TRBD1
CASSFLTGRKETQYF
TGTGCCAGCAGTTTCCTGACAGGGCGGAAAGAGACCCAGTACTTC
>TRBV5-4|TRBJ2-3|NA|TRBD1
CASSQQGAGTDTQYF
TGTGCCAGCAGCCAACAGGGGGCAGGGACAGATACGCAGTATTTT
>TRBV5-8|TRBJ2-1|NA|TRBD1
CASSLEDRGPYNEQFF
TGTGCCAGCAGCTTGGAGGACAGGGGGCCCTACAATGAGCAGTTCTTC
>TRBV30|TRBJ1-5|NA|NA
CAWGRGAGQPQHF
TGTGCCTGGGGTAGGGGGGCAGGACAGCCCCAGCATTTT
>TRBV9|TRBJ2-2|NA|TRBD2
CASRSSGENTGELFF
TGTGCCAGCAGGAGTAGCGGGGAGAACACCGGGGAGCTGTTTTTT
>TRBV6-1|TRBJ2-5|NA|NA
CASRVIIQGTQYF
TGTGCCAGCAGGGTTATCATACAAGGGACCCAGTACTTC
>TRBV27|TRBJ1-1|NA|NA
CASSLSTAAFKAFF
TGTGCCAGCAGTTTATCCACGGCAGCTTTCAAGGCTTTCTTT
>TRBV19|TRBJ1-2|NA|TRBD1
CASSMDRESSNYGYTF
TGTGCCAGTAGTATGGACAGGGAAAGCTCAAACTATGGCTACACCTTC
>TRBV14|TRBJ2-7|NA|NA
CASSQDWGEQYF
TGTGCCAGCAGCCAAGATTGGGGGGAGCAGTACTTC
>TRBV6-5|TRBJ2-7|NA|TRBD1
CASRDRVNEQYF
TGTGCCAGCCGGGACAGGGTCAACGAGCAGTACTTC
>TRBV6-1|TRBJ1-2|once|NA
CASSDLGYGYTF
TGTGCCAGCAGTGACTTGGGCTATGGCTACACCTTC
>TRBV19|TRBJ2-7|NA|NA
CASRPVYEQYF
TGTGCCAGCCGACCTGTCTACGAGCAGTACTTC
>TRBV6-6|TRBJ1-5|NA|TRBD1
CASSYPQGASNQPQHF
TGTGCCAGCAGTTACCCTCAGGGGGCCAGCAATCAGCCCCAGCATTTT
>TRBV10-3|TRBJ1-1|NA|NA
CAISESGGRNTEAFF
TGTGCCATCAGTGAGTCGGGAGGGCGGAACACTGAAGCTTTCTTT